This record concerns one T cell receptor beta chain sequence. V lost 5 bases to trimming and J lost 6 bases; unmatched junction nucleotides: 11. The CDR3 extends over 15 amino acids. Germline V gene lookup returns CDR1 SGHVS and CDR2 FNYEAQ. This specimen belongs to a study of graft-versus-host responses after intestinal transplantation. Looking at the study overall: Transplants given to recipients were multivisceral, liver-intestinal, or isolated intestinal.

Method: immunoSEQ multiplex PCR; TCRdb's copy keeps in-frame clones and lacks some. This sample has some 45,000 clones, with roughly nine tenths found just once. The clonotype originates from a human patient who received an intestinal transplant, so some T cells may come from the graft donor. The starting material was PBMCs, obtained 524 days after transplant. The rearrangement links TRBV7-6 to TRBJ2-3, with 7 bases fitting TRBD1. The CDR3 loop is CASSLGAGGTDTQYF. The CDR3 DNA follows: TGTGCCAGCAGCCTCGGCGCAGGGGGTACGGATACGCAGTATTTT.